One sample yielded the 11 T cell receptor beta chains listed below, sequenced in a study of cytomegalovirus exposure and HLA in healthy donors. Amplification used 60 Vbeta primers and 13 Jbeta primers. Using immunoSEQ multiplex PCR, the repertoire was profiled, and TCRdb retains in-frame clones only, with some absent. The sample holds 65,000 or so clones; almost 80% are singletons and the top ten take roughly 3.1%. The sequenced material came from PBMCs. The receptors derive from a girl aged 5 to 17 in good health and CMV-seropositive.

The V gene is TRBV5-6, the J gene TRBJ2-7, with 7 bases aligning to TRBD1. The trim removed 10 bases at V and 1 base at J, leaving 5 bases unmatched. In germline, CDR1 is SGHDT, CDR2 YYEEEE. CDR3 size: 12 residues. CDR3 coding DNA: TGTGCCGGGTCGACAGGGTCCTACGAGCAGTACTTC. It codes for CAGSTGSYEQYF.

The chain has TRBV5-1 and TRBJ1-2; tentative D call: TRBD1 (5 bases). The CDR3 is 15 amino acids. The V gene's germline CDR1 is SGHRS and CDR2 YFSETQ. Trimming removed 0 bases from V and 2 bases from J, with 11 bases in between. For the CDR3, the DNA is TGCGCCAGCAGCTTGGAAGGTGGGGGGAACTATGGCTACACCTTC. Translation gives CASSLEGGGNYGYTF.

The chain employs TRBV18 and TRBJ2-7; D might be TRBD1 (5 bases). V was pared by 3 bases and J by 0 bases, with 12 bases between. Germline-derived CDR1 and CDR2 are KGHSH and LQKENI. The CDR3 length is 15 residues. CDR3 in DNA: TGTGCCAGCTCACCCCAGGGTCACGGCTCCTACGAGCAGTACTTC. Protein sequence: CASSPQGHGSYEQYF.

The CDR3 loop is CASRVRPGDTEAFF. In DNA form, the CDR3 reads TGCGCCAGCAGGGTTCGCCCGGGGGACACTGAAGCTTTCTTT. The chain joins TRBV5-1 to TRBJ1-1; a weak D match, TRBD1 (5 bases). Germline V gene data show CDR1 as SGHRS and CDR2 as YFSETQ. Between the trimmed V and J ends, which lost 5 bases and 3 bases, there was a span of 14 bases. The CDR3 consists of 14 residues.

The chain combines TRBV4-3 with TRBJ2-7; 10 positions agree with TRBD1. The CDR3 sequence is 15 residues long. Germline CDR1 is LGHNA and CDR2 is YSLEER. The junction had 4 bases not matched to a gene; V was cut back by 3 bases and J by 2 bases. The CDR3 here is CASSHGQGETYEQYF. For the CDR3, the DNA is TGCGCCAGCAGCCACGGACAGGGGGAAACCTACGAGCAGTACTTC.

The CDR3 is CASQGAPTYEQYF. The DNA of the CDR3 is TGCGCCAGCCAGGGGGCCCCAACCTACGAGCAGTACTTC. V and J are TRBV4-1 and TRBJ2-5; 8 nucleotides agree with TRBD1. The last part of the DNA fits TRBJ2-7 better; the J call may be wrong. Germline V gives CDR1 MGHRA, CDR2 YSYEKL. The CDR3 consists of 13 residues.

CDR3 protein: CSARQTLNTGELFF. CDR3 nucleotides: TGCAGCGCACGACAGACTCTTAACACCGGGGAGCTGTTTTTT. This chain links TRBV29-1 with TRBJ2-2; D is perhaps TRBD1 (5 bases). Germline lookup yields CDR1 SQVTM and CDR2 ANQGSEA. Trimming removed 7 bases from V and 2 bases from J, with 14 bases in between. The CDR3 spans 14 residues.

The rearrangement uses TRBV28 and TRBJ2-3, with TRBD2 matching 13 bases. CDR1 is MDHEN and CDR2 is SYDVKM in the germline V gene. V dropped 5 bases and J dropped 5; count of bases not matched to a gene: 4. CDR3 length equals 15 residues. In DNA form, the CDR3 reads TGTGCCAGCAGTCACACTAGCGGGAGGGAAGATACGCAGTATTTT. Its translation: CASSHTSGREDTQYF.

There are a few counts of this clone. The genes are TRBV7-9 and TRBJ1-5, with 7 positions matching TRBD1. CDR1 is SEHNR and CDR2 is FQNEAQ in the germline V gene (reference sequence). The CDR3 has 13 residues. With V trimmed by 6 bases and J by 10 bases, 9 bases remained unmatched. CDR3 sequence reads: CASSRDSLGPQHF. The CDR3 nucleotides read TGTGCCAGCAGTAGGGACAGCCTGGGACCCCAGCATTTT.

The chain joins TRBV18 to TRBJ2-7, with 9 bases identical to TRBD1. This CDR3 spans 14 amino acids. With 4 bases clipped from V and 2 bases from J, the junction kept 3 bases outside the gene matches. CDR1 and CDR2 from the germline V gene are KGHSH and LQKENI. For the CDR3, the DNA is TGTGCCAGCTCACTAGGACAGGGGCCCTACGAGCAGTACTTC. Amino acid sequence: CASSLGQGPYEQYF.

The V gene is TRBV7-9, the J gene TRBJ2-1; D gene unclear. The CDR3 covers 16 residues. Germline loops: CDR1 SEHNR, CDR2 FQNEAQ (reference sequence). Trimming took off 5 bases at V and 1 base at J, with 15 bases between the two ends. The DNA of the CDR3 is TGTGCCAGCAGCGGGCAGTTCTTTCAATCCTACAATGAGCAGTTCTTC. Translating it yields CASSGQFFQSYNEQFF.